This T cell receptor (beta chain) was captured by sequencing in a study of blood T cell repertoires in COVID-19. Across the whole study: Sources were T cells, B-cell-depleted T cells, or PBMCs; the material itself was cDNA or gDNA.

In the source study's methods: Estimation of nucleated cell counts relied on the amplification of reference gene primers. Measured with immunoSEQ multiplex PCR; TCRdb has only the in-frame clones, and not every one. V and J calls and clone size come straight from that table; D and trimming were deduced from the DNA. The sample lists approximately 300,000 clones, roughly 90% seen once, with approximately 11% in the top ten. Seattle participants joined during active infection and were tracked over time. The CDR3 covers 15 residues. Deletions cut 1 base from V and 1 base from J, with 11 bases between. In germline, CDR1 is MDHEN, CDR2 SYDVKM.

The receptor comes from a woman aged 25-40 years with COVID-19, enrolled during active disease. V usage is TRBV28 and J usage is TRBJ2-7; tentatively, D is TRBD1 (6 bases). The sample was peripheral blood. The CDR3 is CASSLYRDTSYEQYF. The CDR3 DNA sequence: TGTGCCAGCAGTTTATACAGGGACACGTCCTACGAGCAGTACTTC.